What follows are 5 T cell receptor beta chains derived from one specimen sequenced in a study of T cells in Graves' hyperthyroidism and ophthalmopathy. TCR beta CDR3 sequences were amplified from RNA transcripts. The HTBI primer set drove a first-round RT-PCR of the TCR CDR3. From the multiplex PCR reads, TCRdb called clonotypes with MiXCR, one entry per CDR3 protein. The sample holds about 480,000 distinct CDR3 sequences, around 15% seen once. The sequenced material came from blood. These receptors originate from a woman under 30 with Graves' hyperthyroidism.

Many counts were recorded for this clonotype. The chain is built from TRBV9 and TRBJ2-1; 9 bases match TRBD2. The CDR3 extends over 17 amino acids. The germline gives CDR1 SGDLS, CDR2 YYNGEE. V lost 3 bases, J lost 4 bases, and 11 bases stayed unmatched. CDR3 amino acids: CASSGTLAGARYNEQFF. The CDR3 DNA reads TGTGCCAGCAGCGGAACCTTAGCGGGAGCGAGGTACAATGAGCAGTTCTTC. The entire variable domain, with the rest obtained from reference TRBV9 and TRBJ2-1, is as follows: DSGVTQTPKHLITATGQRVTLRCSPRSGDLSVYWYQQSLDQGLQFLIQYYNGEERAKGNILERFSAQQFPDLHSELNLSSLELGDSALYFCASSGTLAGARYNEQFFGPGTRLTVL.

The chain uses TRBV24-1 and TRBJ2-3; D remains unclear. Trimming shortened V by 1 base and J by 2 bases, and 12 bases separated the two germline ends. Looked up from germline, CDR1 is KGHDR and CDR2 is SFDVKD. The CDR3 contains 16 residues. The DNA of the CDR3 is TGTGCCACCAGTGATTTCGGTTGGGGATACACAGATACGCAGTATTTT. Its translation: CATSDFGWGYTDTQYF.

This clonotype was detected many times. This chain joins TRBV7-8 and TRBJ1-2; the match to TRBD1 covers 8 bases. Germline values: CDR1 SGHVS, CDR2 FQNEAQ. The CDR3 has 17 amino acids. The V segment lost 3 bases and the J segment 8 bases; nucleotides outside the gene matches: 17. The CDR3 loop is CASSLWDRRMVPTGYTF. The CDR3 coding sequence is TGTGCCAGCAGCTTGTGGGACAGGAGGATGGTCCCTACCGGCTACACCTTC. The variable domain in full, with the rest retrieved from reference TRBV7-8 and TRBJ1-2, is GAGVSQSPRYKVAKRGQDVALRCDPISGHVSLFWYQQALGQGPEFLTYFQNEAQLDKSGLPSDRFFAERPEGSVSTLKIQRTQQEDSAVYLCASSLWDRRMVPTGYTFGSGTRLTVV.

This clonotype has more than one count but fewer than ten. The V call is TRBV20-1, the J call TRBJ2-1; 9 bases are a match to TRBD2. The CDR3 length is 13 residues. V gave up 4 bases and J gave up 6 bases; unmatched junction bases: 4. Germline CDR1 is DFQATT and CDR2 is SNEGSKA (reference sequence). CDR3 residues: CSATRLAANEQFF. The DNA of the CDR3 is TGCAGTGCTACAAGACTAGCGGCCAATGAGCAGTTCTTC.

The chain has TRBV27 and TRBJ2-3; 10 positions agree with TRBD1. With V trimmed by 6 bases and J by 6 bases, 9 bases remained unmatched. This CDR3 region has 15 residues. Germline V lookup: CDR1 MNHEY, CDR2 SMNVEV (reference sequence). The CDR3 region has the DNA TGTGCCAGCAGAACCCGGGACAGGGGTTACGATACGCAGTATTTT. Its translation is CASRTRDRGYDTQYF.